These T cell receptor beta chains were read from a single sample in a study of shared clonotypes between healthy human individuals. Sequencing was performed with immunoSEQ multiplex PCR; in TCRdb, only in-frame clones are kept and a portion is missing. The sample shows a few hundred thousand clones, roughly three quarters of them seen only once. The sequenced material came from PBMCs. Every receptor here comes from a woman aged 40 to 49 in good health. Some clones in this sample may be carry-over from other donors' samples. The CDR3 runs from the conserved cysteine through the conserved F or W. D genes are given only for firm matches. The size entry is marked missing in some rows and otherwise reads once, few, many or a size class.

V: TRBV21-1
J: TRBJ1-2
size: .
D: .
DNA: TGTGCCAGCAGAACGGACAGGGGCCTTTTTGGCTACACCTTC
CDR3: CASRTDRGLFGYTF

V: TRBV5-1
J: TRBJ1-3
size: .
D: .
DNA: TGCGCCAGCAGCTTGGATGGAGCTAATGGAAACACCATATATTTT
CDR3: CASSLDGANGNTIYF

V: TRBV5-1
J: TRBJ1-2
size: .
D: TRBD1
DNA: TGCGCCAGCAGGGGGGGACAGAGCTATGGCTACACCTTC
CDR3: CASRGGQSYGYTF

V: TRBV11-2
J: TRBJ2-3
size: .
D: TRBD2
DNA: TGTGCCAGCAGTTTGAATGTGGCGGGAGGCGCAGATACGCAGTATTTT
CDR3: CASSLNVAGGADTQYF

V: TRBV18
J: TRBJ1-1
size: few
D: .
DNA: TGTGCCAGCTCACCAATAACTCAAACTGATGGGGCTGAAGCTTTCTTT
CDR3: CASSPITQTDGAEAFF

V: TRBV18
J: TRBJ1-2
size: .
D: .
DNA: TGTGCCAGCTCACCAAACCAGCTCGCGGCGGGTGGCTATGGCTACACCTTC
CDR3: CASSPNQLAAGGYGYTF

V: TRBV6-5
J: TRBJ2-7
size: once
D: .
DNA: TGTGCCACCAAATCGGGCTACGAGCAGTACTTC
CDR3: CATKSGYEQYF

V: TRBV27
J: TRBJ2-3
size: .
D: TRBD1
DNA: TGTGCCAGCAGTGAAGGGGGCAGGGATACGCAGTATTTT
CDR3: CASSEGGRDTQYF

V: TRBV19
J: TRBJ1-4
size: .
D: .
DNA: TGTGCAGCATCCGACAGCTTTGATGAAAAACTGTTTTTT
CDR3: CAASDSFDEKLFF

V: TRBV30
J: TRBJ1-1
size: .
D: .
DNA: TGTGCCTGGGGACAATGGGGTGAAGCTTTCTTT
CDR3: CAWGQWGEAFF